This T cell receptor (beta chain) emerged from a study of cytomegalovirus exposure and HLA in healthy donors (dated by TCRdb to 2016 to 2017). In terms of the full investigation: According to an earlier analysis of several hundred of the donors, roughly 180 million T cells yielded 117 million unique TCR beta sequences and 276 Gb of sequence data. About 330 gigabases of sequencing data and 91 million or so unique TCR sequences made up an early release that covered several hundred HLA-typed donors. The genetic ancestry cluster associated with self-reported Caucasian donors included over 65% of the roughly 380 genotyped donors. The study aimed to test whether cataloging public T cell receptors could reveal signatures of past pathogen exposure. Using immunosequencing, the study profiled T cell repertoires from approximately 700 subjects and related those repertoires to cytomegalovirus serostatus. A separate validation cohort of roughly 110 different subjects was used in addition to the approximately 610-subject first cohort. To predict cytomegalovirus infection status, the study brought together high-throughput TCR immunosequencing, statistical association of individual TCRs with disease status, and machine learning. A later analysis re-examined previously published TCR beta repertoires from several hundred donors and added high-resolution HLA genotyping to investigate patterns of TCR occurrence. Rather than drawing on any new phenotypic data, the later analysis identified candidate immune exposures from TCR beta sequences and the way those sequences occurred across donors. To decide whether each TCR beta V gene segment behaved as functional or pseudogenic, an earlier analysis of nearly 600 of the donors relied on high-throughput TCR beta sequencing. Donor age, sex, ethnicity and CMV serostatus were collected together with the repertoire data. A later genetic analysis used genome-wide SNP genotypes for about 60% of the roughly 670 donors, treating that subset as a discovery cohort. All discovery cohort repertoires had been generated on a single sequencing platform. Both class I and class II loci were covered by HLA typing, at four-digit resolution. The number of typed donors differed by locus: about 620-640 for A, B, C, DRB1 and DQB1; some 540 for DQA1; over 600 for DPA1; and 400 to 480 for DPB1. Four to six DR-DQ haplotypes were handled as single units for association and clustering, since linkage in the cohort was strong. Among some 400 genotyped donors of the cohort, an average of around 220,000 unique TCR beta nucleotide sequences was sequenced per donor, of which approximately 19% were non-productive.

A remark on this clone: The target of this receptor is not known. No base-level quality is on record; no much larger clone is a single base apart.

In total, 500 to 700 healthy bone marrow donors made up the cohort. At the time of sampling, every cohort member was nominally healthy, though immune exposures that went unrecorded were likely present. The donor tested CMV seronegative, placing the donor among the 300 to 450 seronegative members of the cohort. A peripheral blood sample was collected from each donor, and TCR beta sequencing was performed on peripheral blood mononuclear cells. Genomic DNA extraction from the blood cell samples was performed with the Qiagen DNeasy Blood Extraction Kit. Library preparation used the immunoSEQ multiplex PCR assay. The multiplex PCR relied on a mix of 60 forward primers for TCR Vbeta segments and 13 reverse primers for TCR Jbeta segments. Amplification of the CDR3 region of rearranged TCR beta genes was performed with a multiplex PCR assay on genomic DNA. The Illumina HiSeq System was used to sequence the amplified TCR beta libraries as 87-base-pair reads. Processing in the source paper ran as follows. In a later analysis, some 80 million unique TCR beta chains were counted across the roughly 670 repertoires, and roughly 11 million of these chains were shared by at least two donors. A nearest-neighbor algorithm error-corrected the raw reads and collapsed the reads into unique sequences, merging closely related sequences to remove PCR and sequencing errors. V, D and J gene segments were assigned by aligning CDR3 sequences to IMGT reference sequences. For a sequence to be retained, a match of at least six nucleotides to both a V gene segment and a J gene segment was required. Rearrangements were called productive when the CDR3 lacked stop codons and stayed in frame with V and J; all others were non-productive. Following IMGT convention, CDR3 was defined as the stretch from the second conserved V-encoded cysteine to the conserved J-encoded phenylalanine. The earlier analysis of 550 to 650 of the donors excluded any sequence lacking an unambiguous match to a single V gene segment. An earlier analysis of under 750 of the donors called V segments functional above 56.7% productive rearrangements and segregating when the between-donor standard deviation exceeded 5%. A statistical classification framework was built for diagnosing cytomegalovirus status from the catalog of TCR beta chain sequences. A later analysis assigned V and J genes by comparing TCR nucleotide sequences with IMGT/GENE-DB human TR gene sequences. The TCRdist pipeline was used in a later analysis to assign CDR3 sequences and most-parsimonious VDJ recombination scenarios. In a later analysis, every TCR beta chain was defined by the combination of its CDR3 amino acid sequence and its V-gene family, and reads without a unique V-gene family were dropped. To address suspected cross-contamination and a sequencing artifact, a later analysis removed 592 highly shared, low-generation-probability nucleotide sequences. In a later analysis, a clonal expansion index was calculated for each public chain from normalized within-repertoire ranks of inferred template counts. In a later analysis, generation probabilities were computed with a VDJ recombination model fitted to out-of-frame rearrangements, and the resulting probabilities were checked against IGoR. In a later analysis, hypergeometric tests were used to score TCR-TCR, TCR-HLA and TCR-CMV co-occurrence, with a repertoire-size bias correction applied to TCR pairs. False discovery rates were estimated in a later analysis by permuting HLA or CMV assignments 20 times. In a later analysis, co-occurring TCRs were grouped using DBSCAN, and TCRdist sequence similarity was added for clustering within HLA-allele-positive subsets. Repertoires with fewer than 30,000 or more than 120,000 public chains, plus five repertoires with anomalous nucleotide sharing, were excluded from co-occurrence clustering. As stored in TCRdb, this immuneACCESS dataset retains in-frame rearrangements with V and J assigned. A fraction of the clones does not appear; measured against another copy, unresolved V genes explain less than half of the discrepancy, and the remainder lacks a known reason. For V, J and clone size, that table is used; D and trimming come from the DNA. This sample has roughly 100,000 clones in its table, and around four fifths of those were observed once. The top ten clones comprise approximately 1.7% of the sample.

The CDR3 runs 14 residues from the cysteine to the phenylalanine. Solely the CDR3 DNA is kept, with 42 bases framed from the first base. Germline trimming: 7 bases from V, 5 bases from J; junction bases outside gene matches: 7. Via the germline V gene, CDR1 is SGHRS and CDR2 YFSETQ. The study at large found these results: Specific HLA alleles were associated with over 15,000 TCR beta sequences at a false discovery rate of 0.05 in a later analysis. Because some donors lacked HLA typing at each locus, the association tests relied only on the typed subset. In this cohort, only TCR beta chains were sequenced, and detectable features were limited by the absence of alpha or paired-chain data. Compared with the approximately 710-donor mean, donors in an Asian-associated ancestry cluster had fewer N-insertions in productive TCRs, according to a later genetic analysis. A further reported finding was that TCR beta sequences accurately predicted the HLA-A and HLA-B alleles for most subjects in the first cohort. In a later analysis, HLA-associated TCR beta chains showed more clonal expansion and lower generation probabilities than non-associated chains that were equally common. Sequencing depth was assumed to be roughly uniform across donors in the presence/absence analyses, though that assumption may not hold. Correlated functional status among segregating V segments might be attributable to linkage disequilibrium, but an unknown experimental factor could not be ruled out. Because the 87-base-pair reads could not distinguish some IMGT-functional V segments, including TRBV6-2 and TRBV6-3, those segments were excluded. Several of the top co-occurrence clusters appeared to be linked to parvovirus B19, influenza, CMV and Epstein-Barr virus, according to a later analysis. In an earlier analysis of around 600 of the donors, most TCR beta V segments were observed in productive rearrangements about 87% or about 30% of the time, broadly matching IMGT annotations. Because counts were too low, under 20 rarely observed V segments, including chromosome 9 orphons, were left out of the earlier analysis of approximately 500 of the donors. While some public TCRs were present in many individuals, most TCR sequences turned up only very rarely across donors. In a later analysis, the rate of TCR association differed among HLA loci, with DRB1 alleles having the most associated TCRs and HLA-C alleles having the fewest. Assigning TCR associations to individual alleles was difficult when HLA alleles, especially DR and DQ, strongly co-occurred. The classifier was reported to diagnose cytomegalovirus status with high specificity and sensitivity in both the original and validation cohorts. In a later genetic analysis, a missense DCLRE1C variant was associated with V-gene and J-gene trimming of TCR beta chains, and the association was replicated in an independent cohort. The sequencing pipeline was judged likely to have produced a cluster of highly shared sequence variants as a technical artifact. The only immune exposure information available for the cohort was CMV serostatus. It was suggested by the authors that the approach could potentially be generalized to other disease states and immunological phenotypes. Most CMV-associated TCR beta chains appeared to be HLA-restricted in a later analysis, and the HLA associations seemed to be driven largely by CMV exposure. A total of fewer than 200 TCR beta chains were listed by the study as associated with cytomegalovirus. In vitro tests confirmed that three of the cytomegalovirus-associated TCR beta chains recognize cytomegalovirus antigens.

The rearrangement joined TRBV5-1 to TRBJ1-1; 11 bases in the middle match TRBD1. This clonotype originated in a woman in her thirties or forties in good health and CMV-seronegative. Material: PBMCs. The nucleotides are TGCGCCAGCGGCCACGGGACAGGGGGTACTGAAGCTTTCTTT. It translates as CASGHGTGGTEAFF. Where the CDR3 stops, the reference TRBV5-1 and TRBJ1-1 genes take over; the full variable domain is KAGVTQTPRYLIKTRGQQVTLSCSPISGHRSVSWYQQTPGQGLQFLFEYFSETQRNKGNFPGRFSGRQFSNSRSEMNVSTLELGDSALYLCASGHGTGGTEAFFGQGTRLTVV.